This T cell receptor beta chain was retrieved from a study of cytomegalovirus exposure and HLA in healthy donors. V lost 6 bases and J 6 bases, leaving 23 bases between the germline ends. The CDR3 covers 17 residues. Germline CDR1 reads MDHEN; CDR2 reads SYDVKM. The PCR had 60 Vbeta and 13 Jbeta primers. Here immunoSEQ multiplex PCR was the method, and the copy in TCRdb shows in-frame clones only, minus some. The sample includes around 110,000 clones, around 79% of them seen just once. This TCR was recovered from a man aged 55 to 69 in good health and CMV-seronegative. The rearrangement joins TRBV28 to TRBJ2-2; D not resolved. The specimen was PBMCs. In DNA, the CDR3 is TGTGCCAGCAGCCCCCTAACAGATCCTCAAAAGGCCGGGGAGCTGTTTTTT. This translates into CASSPLTDPQKAGELFF.